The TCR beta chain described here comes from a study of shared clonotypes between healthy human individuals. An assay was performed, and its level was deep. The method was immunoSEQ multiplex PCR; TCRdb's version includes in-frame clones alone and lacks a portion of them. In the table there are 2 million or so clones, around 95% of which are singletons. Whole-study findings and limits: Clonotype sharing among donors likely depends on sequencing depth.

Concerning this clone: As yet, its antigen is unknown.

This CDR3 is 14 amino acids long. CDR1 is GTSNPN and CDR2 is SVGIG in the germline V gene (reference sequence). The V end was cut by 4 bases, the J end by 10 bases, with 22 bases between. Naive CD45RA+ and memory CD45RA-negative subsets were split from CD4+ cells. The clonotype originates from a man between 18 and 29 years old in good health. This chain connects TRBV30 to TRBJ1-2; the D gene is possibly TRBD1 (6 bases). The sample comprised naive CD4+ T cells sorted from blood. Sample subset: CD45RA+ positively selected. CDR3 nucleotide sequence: TGTGCCTGGAACCTAAAGACAGGCGCCTCTGACTACACCTTC. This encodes CAWNLKTGASDYTF.